This T cell receptor (beta chain) emerged from a study of blood T cell repertoires in COVID-19. Study background: Acute-phase and convalescent COVID-19 samples originated in the United States, Italy and Spain. T cells, B-cell-depleted T cells, or PBMCs supplied cDNA or gDNA.

V was trimmed by 0 bases and J by 2 bases, leaving 4 bases between them. There are 13 residues in the CDR3. Looked up from germline, CDR1 is LGHDT and CDR2 is YNNKEL (reference sequence). TCRdb keeps only in-frame clones here, not all; method: immunoSEQ multiplex PCR. This table holds about 78,000 clones, around nine tenths found once. The sequenced sample was peripheral blood. V and J are TRBV3-1 (or the pseudogene TRBV3-2) and TRBJ1-2; D is undetermined. This sequence was found in a man between 50 and 59 years old with active or convalescent COVID-19. In DNA form, the CDR3 reads TGTGCCAGCAGCCAAGAAGAGAACTATGGCTACACCTTC. It yields the protein CASSQEENYGYTF.